The 4 T cell receptor beta chains listed next were all sequenced from one sample in a study of blood T cell repertoires in COVID-19. Profiling relied on immunoSEQ multiplex PCR, and the TCRdb table lists in-frame clones only, not all of them. The sample holds about 150,000 clones; roughly 86% are singletons and the top ten take approximately 0.98%. Sequencing was done on a sample of peripheral blood. The receptor set was obtained from a woman aged 50 to 65 with acute or convalescent COVID-19.

V is TRBV9 and J is TRBJ2-1; weak D call: TRBD2 (5 bases). Germline V gene data show CDR1 as SGDLS and CDR2 as YYNGEE. V lost 4 bases to trimming and J lost 6 bases, with 14 bases between them. CDR3 length equals 14 residues. The CDR3 loop is CASSPRMTINEQFF. In nucleotides, the CDR3 is TGTGCCAGCAGCCCTCGGATGACTATCAATGAGCAGTTCTTC.

CDR3 nucleotides: TGTGCCAGCAGCCAATGGCAGGGGGCCTCTGGAAACACCATATATTTT. Translated: CASSQWQGASGNTIYF. The V and J genes are TRBV4-2 and TRBJ1-3; the match to TRBD1 covers 8 bases. The junction had 3 bases not matched to a gene; V was cut back by 2 bases and J by 0 bases. Germline-derived CDR1 and CDR2 are LGHNA and YNFKEQ. The CDR3 spans 16 residues.

The chain carries TRBV11-2 and TRBJ2-7, with 10 bases identical to TRBD1. Trimming at V came to 5 bases and at J to 3 bases, leaving 19 bases not matched to a gene. Germline loops: CDR1 SGHAT, CDR2 FQNNGV. The CDR3 contains 19 residues. The CDR3, as DNA: TGTGCCAGCAGCGACCGGGACAGGGGAAAACAAACTTCACTCTACGAGCAGTACTTC. As protein: CASSDRDRGKQTSLYEQYF.

The CDR3 spells CASSSPLTGEGTEAFF. The DNA for the CDR3 is TGTGCCAGCAGTTCCCCCCTGACAGGGGAGGGCACTGAAGCTTTCTTT. The chain combines TRBV6-2 or TRBV6-3 with TRBJ1-1; TRBD1 aligns across 8 bases. The V gene end was trimmed by 4 bases and the J gene end by 4 bases; junction bases not matched to a gene: 11. The CDR3 spans 16 residues. CDR1 is MNHEY, CDR2 SVGEGT, per germline.